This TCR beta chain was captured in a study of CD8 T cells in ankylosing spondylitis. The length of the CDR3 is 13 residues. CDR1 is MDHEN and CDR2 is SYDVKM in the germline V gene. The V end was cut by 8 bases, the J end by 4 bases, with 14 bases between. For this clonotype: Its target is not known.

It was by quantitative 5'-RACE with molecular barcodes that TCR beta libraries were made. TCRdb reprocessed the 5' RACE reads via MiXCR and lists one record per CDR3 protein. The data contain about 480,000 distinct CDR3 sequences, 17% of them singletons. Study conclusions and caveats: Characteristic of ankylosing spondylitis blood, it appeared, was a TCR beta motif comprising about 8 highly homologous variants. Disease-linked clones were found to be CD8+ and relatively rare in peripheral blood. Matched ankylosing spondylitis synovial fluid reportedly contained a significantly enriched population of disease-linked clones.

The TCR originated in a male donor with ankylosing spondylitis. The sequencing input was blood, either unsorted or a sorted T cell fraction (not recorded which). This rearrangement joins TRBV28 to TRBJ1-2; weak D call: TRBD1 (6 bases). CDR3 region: CASWAGGGYGYTF. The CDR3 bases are TGTGCCAGCTGGGCGGGGGGCGGCTATGGCTACACCTTC.